Listed below are T cell receptor beta chains from one sample, sequenced in a study of response to subunit inactivated influenza vaccine. One entry per CDR3 protein, called by TCRdb with MiXCR from the RT-PCR reads. The sample holds around 750,000 distinct CDR3 sequences, roughly 20% seen once. Source: PBMCs from blood, taken about 5 days after vaccination. These receptors all stem from a man aged 45-65 years who received an inactivated influenza vaccine. Both conserved end residues are part of each CDR3. Fields, in order: CDR3 DNA, CDR3 protein, J gene, clone size, V gene, D gene. The D gene is left open where the match is weak. Not all rows give a size; the values are once, few, many and, for expanded clones, a class.

TGTGCCAGCAGCGCTGACTTACAGGGGATCGGCTACGAGCAGTACTTC | CASSADLQGIGYEQYF | TRBJ2-7 | few | TRBV7-9 | TRBD1
TGTGCCATCAGGGTCACAGGGGGTACCGGATTGAATGAGCAGTTCTTC | CAIRVTGGTGLNEQFF | TRBJ2-1 | many | TRBV10-3 | TRBD1
TGTGCCACCAGTGGACTAGCGGGGGCCGGGGAGCTGTTTTTT | CATSGLAGAGELFF | TRBJ2-2 | NA | TRBV24-1 | TRBD2
TGCAGTGCAGCCCCTACGACGGGAGGGCTTAATACGCAGTATTTT | CSAAPTTGGLNTQYF | TRBJ2-3 | NA | TRBV20-1 | TRBD2
TGTGCCACAGGGGGGGGGGTCACAGATACGCAGTATTTT | CATGGGVTDTQYF | TRBJ2-3 | many | TRBV12-3/TRBV12-4 | NA
TGTGCCAGCAGCCCGCCGTCCGGTCGCAACACCGGGGAGCTGTTTTTT | CASSPPSGRNTGELFF | TRBJ2-2 | many | TRBV7-2 | NA
TGTGCCAGCAGCCCCTTTGTAGGCGTCAATGAGCAGTTCTTC | CASSPFVGVNEQFF | TRBJ2-1 | NA | TRBV7-9 | NA
TGTGCCAGCAGTTTAACGGGACTAGACTCCAATGAGCAGTTCTTC | CASSLTGLDSNEQFF | TRBJ2-1 | few | TRBV27 | TRBD2
TGTGCCAGCAGACGACGGATGGATGGGGAGGAGACCCAGTACTTC | CASRRRMDGEETQYF | TRBJ2-5 | NA | TRBV11-1 | NA
TGCAGTGCTAGAGAGGACCCCGAGGGGTTCTTC | CSAREDPEGFF | TRBJ2-1 | NA | TRBV20-1 | NA
TGCAGTGCTCACAGGGGCCCCAATCAGCCCCAGCATTTT | CSAHRGPNQPQHF | TRBJ1-5 | NA | TRBV20-1 | TRBD1
TGCGCCAGCAGCCAAGATCCGGGGCCGGAGGATACGCAGTATTTT | CASSQDPGPEDTQYF | TRBJ2-3 | NA | TRBV4-3 | NA
TGCGCCAGCAGCCGCGGGGGGGGGACTTCCTCCTACAATGAGCAGTTCTTC | CASSRGGGTSSYNEQFF | TRBJ2-1 | NA | TRBV5-1 | TRBD2
TGCAGTGCTAGGGATGACAGGGGGCGTTCTGGGGCCAACGTCCTGACTTTC | CSARDDRGRSGANVLTF | TRBJ2-6 | NA | TRBV20-1 | TRBD1
TGCAGTGCTAGAGATAGCACAGGGCGGAATGAGCAGTTCTTC | CSARDSTGRNEQFF | TRBJ2-1 | NA | TRBV20-1 | NA
TGCAGTGCTTTCGGAGGGCCCGTAAACACCATATATTTT | CSAFGGPVNTIYF | TRBJ1-3 | NA | TRBV20-1 | NA
TGTGCCAGCAGTCGACTCGTAAAATGGACTAGCCCCCAAGAGACCCAGTACTTC | CASSRLVKWTSPQETQYF | TRBJ2-5 | many | TRBV6-5 | TRBD2
TGCGCCAGCAGCCAAGAAGCCAACAGGGTGAACATTCAGTACTTC | CASSQEANRVNIQYF | TRBJ2-4 | few | TRBV4-3 | NA
TGTGCCAGCAGTTTAGTTGGGGGGGTAGAAGAGACCCAGTACTTC | CASSLVGGVEETQYF | TRBJ2-5 | few | TRBV12-3/TRBV12-4 | TRBD2
TGTGCCACCAGTGACAACCGGGCCGACGAGCAGTACTTC | CATSDNRADEQYF | TRBJ2-7 | NA | TRBV24-1 | NA
TGCGCCAGCAGCTTGGGAAACCCTATACGCACAGATACGCAGTATTTT | CASSLGNPIRTDTQYF | TRBJ2-3 | NA | TRBV5-1 | NA
TGTGCCACCGCTCGGCTCGGTGGGGTAGAGACCCAGTACTTC | CATARLGGVETQYF | TRBJ2-5 | few | TRBV25-1 | NA
TGTGCCAGCAGCATAAGGGACAGGGGGAATGAAAAACTGTTTTTT | CASSIRDRGNEKLFF | TRBJ1-4 | NA | TRBV5-4 | TRBD1
TGTGCCAGCAGCGTAGCTTTAGGAGGGGGAGAGACCCAGTACTTC | CASSVALGGGETQYF | TRBJ2-5 | once | TRBV9 | NA
TGTGCCAGCAGCCAATGGGTCCTCCGGGGGGAGCAGTACTTC | CASSQWVLRGEQYF | TRBJ2-7 | few | TRBV14 | NA
TGCGCCAGCAGCTTGGAACGGACCAGGGGAGATACGCAGTATTTT | CASSLERTRGDTQYF | TRBJ2-3 | few | TRBV5-1 | NA
TGCAGTGCTAGAGATCCCGGCTCGAGGGGGGGTATTAATGAGCAGTTCTTC | CSARDPGSRGGINEQFF | TRBJ2-1 | many | TRBV20-1 | NA
TGCAGTGCTGGAACCTGGGACATCGAAGAGGACGAGCAGTACTTC | CSAGTWDIEEDEQYF | TRBJ2-7 | few | TRBV20-1 | NA
TGCGCCAGCAGCCACGGACCAGGGATTAGCTCTGGGGCCAACGTCCTGACTTTC | CASSHGPGISSGANVLTF | TRBJ2-6 | few | TRBV4-3 | NA
TGCAGTGCTAGTGTTTACAATAACTATGGCTACACCTTC | CSASVYNNYGYTF | TRBJ1-2 | few | TRBV20-1 | NA
TGCGCCAGCAGTGAGTCCATGGGCTACGAGCAGTACTTC | CASSESMGYEQYF | TRBJ2-7 | few | TRBV10-1 | NA
TGTGCCAGCAGTCCACCGGGACTAGCGGTCTACGAGCAGTACTTC | CASSPPGLAVYEQYF | TRBJ2-7 | many | TRBV12-3/TRBV12-4 | TRBD2
TGTGCCAGCAGTTACAGTCGGTGGCAGACTAAAGCTTTCTTT | CASSYSRWQTKAFF | TRBJ1-1 | once | TRBV6-5 | NA
TGTGCCAGCAGTTACTTGACAGGAGACTCTGGGGCCAACGTCCTGACTTTC | CASSYLTGDSGANVLTF | TRBJ2-6 | many | TRBV6-5 | NA
TGCGCCAGCGGGTTTGGGACTACGAACACCGGGGAGCTGTTTTTT | CASGFGTTNTGELFF | TRBJ2-2 | once | TRBV5-1 | TRBD2